Each of the 12 T cell receptor beta chains below was sequenced from the same sample in a study of Graves' ophthalmopathy and Graves' hyperthyroidism. Amplified material comprised TCR beta CDR3 regions derived from RNA transcripts. First-round RT-PCR used HTBI primers; second-round multiplex PCR followed. One entry per CDR3 protein, called by TCRdb with MiXCR from the multiplex PCR reads. Seen here are roughly 1.1 million distinct CDR3 sequences, about 35% observed once, and the top ten hold 8.5% to 14%. What was sequenced was peripheral blood or thyroid tissue (not recorded which). All receptors derive from an adult man with Graves' hyperthyroidism.

Details on this clonotype: The DNA is omitted, as the CDR3 cannot be located on it reliably, and the CDR3 follows TCRdb's listing. The CDR3 loop reads CACSARAQGVHYGYTF. The chain is built from TRBV25-1 and TRBJ1-2; the table's TRBD1 call for D was not verified on the DNA. A total of 16 residues make up the CDR3, ends included. Germline V lookup: CDR1 MGHDK, CDR2 SYGVNS.

Comments on this clonotype: At one end, the junction sequence differs from germline, possibly due to a read error. The rearrangement links TRBV24-1 to TRBJ1-2; 9 bases are shared with TRBD1. This CDR3 comprises 18 residues. Germline loops: CDR1 KGHDR, CDR2 SFDVKD. CDR3 DNA sequence: TGTGCCACCAGTGATTCGCCGGGACAGGGTACCGGTCGGTATGGCTGCACCTTC. This codes for CATSDSPGQGTGRYGCTF.

This clonotype was detected many times. V usage is TRBV20-1 and J usage is TRBJ1-5, with D possibly TRBD1 on 5 matching bases. CDR1 and CDR2 (germline): DFQATT, SNEGSKA (reference sequence). V lost 5 bases to trimming and J lost 5 bases, with 10 bases between them. This CDR3 contains 12 residues. CDR3: CSADDSDQPQHF. In DNA form, the CDR3 reads TGCAGTGCTGATGACAGCGATCAGCCCCAGCATTTT.

The DNA of the CDR3 is TGTGCCAGTAGAAAACTAGGGCAGGCCCTAGGGGAGCTGTTTTTT. Translating gives CASRKLGQALGELFF. This chain joins TRBV19 and TRBJ2-2; the D gene is possibly TRBD2 (5 bases). CDR1 and CDR2 (germline): LNHDA, SQIVND (reference sequence). This CDR3 comprises 15 residues. V was shortened by 6 bases and J by 8 bases, with 19 bases between the two germline ends. Complete variable domain (other parts from reference TRBV19 and TRBJ2-2): DGGITQSPKYLFRKEGQNVTLSCEQNLNHDAMYWYRQDPGQGLRLIYYSQIVNDFQKGDIAEGYSVSREKKESFPLTVTSAQKNPTAFYLCASRKLGQALGELFFGEGSRLTVL.

This clonotype was counted at least ten times. This chain joins TRBV20-1 and TRBJ2-7; D is perhaps TRBD1 (6 bases). Germline V gives CDR1 DFQATT, CDR2 SNEGSKA (reference sequence). The CDR3 has 16 residues. V was shortened by 1 base and J by 2 bases, with 18 bases between the two germline ends. CDR3 residues: CSARGAGAGRTYEQYF. As DNA, the CDR3 is TGCAGTGCTAGAGGTGCAGGGGCAGGTAGGACCTACGAGCAGTACTTC.

The sample holds many counts of this clonotype. The chain combines TRBV20-1 with TRBJ2-5, with D tentatively TRBD1 (5 bases). Germline assignment: CDR1 DFQATT and CDR2 SNEGSKA (reference sequence). The V and J ends lost 3 bases and 2 bases respectively, with 13 bases between them. This CDR3 contains 14 residues. Here the CDR3 reads CSARDMTLQETQYF. CDR3 coding DNA: TGCAGTGCTAGGGACATGACATTACAAGAGACCCAGTACTTC.

This clonotype was seen a few times. V is TRBV12-3 or TRBV12-4 and J is TRBJ1-2, with 8 bases matching TRBD1. V lost 7 bases, J lost 4 bases, and 8 bases stayed unmatched. The CDR3 extends over 14 amino acids. CDR3 in DNA: TGTGCCAGCACCGGAGGACAGGGCGGCTATGGCTACACCTTC. As protein: CASTGGQGGYGYTF.

This clonotype has ten or more counts. CDR3 sequence reads: CASSLARTGGVSLEAFF. The CDR3 DNA reads TGTGCCAGCAGCTTAGCGCGGACAGGGGGTGTTTCATTGGAAGCTTTCTTT. The V and J genes are TRBV7-8 and TRBJ1-1, with TRBD1 matching over 10 bases. The CDR3 is 17 amino acids. The ends lost 0 bases at V and 8 bases at J; junction bases unmatched: 12. The germline CDR1 and CDR2 sequences are SGHVS and FQNEAQ.

This rearrangement joins TRBV4-2 to TRBJ2-5; 9 bases are a match to TRBD1. Germline V gene lookup returns CDR1 LGHNA and CDR2 YNFKEQ. The CDR3 loop spans 16 amino acids. V lost 0 bases to trimming and J lost 4 bases; unmatched junction nucleotides: 6. Here the CDR3 reads CASSQERGQGSETQYF. CDR3 coding DNA: TGTGCCAGCAGCCAAGAAAGGGGACAGGGTTCAGAGACCCAGTACTTC.

J is TRBJ2-5 and V is TRBV27; D call uncertain. Trimming took off 5 bases at V and 6 bases at J, with 13 bases between the two ends. Germline V gene lookup returns CDR1 MNHEY and CDR2 SMNVEV (reference sequence). The CDR3 covers 13 residues. The DNA of the CDR3 is TGTGCCAGCAGTAGACGGCTATCAAAGACCCAGTACTTC. Amino acids: CASSRRLSKTQYF.

As regards this clonotype: Possible read error: a much larger clone is one base away. This sequence joins TRBV24-1 and TRBJ1-2; a weak D match, TRBD1 (5 bases). This CDR3 has 12 amino acids. The germline V gene encodes CDR1 KGHDR and CDR2 SFDVKD. The CDR3 nucleotides read TGTGCCACCAGTGATTTAGGGGTTGGCTGCACCTTC. This sequence encodes CATSDLGVGCTF.

This clonotype was recorded at least ten times. The chain employs TRBV12-3 or TRBV12-4 and TRBJ1-1; D call uncertain. The CDR3 has 12 residues. V was trimmed by 5 bases and J by 7 bases, leaving 11 bases between them. This CDR3 reads CASSPGRVEAFF. Written as DNA, the CDR3 is TGTGCCAGCAGTCCCGGGAGGGTTGAAGCTTTCTTT.